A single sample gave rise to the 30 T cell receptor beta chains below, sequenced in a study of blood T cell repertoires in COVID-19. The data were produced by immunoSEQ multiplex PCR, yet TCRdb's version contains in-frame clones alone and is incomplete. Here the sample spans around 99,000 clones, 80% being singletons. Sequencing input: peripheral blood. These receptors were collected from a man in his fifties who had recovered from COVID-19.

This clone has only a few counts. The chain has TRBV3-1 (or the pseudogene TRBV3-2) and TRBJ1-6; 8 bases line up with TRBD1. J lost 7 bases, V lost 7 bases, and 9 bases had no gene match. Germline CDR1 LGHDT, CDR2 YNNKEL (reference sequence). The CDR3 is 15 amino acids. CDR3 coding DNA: TGTGCCAGCACCCACCGGGACAGGCTGAATTCACCCCTCCACTTT. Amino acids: CASTHRDRLNSPLHF.

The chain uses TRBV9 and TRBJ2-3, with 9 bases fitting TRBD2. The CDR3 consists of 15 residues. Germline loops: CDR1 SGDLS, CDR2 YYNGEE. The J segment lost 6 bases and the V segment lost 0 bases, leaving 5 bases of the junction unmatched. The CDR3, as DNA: TGTGCCAGCAGCGTAGGTGGGGCGGGAGGGGATACGCAGTATTTT. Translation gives CASSVGGAGGDTQYF.

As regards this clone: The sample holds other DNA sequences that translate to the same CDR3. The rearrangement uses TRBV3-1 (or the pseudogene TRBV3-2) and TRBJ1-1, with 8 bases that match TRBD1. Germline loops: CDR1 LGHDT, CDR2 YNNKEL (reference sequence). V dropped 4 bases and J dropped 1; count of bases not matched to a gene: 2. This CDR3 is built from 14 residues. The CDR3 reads CASSLGQGNTEAFF. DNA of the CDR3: TGTGCCAGCAGCCTCGGACAGGGGAACACTGAAGCTTTCTTT.

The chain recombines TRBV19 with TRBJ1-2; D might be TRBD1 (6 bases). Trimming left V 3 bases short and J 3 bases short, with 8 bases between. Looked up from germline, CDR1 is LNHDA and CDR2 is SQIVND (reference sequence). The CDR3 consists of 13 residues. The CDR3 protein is CASSIGGDYGYTF. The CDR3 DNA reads TGTGCCAGTAGTATTGGGGGCGACTATGGCTACACCTTC.

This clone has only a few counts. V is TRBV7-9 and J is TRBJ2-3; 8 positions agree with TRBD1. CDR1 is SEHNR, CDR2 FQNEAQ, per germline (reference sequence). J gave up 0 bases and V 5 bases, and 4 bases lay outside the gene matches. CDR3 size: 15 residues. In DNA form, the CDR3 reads TGTGCCAGCAGCGCACGGGACAGGAGCACAGATACGCAGTATTTT. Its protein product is CASSARDRSTDTQYF.

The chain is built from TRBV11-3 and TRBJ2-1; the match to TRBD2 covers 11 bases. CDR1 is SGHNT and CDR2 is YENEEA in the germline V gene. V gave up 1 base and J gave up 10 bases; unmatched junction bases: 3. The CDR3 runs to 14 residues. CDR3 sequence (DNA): TGTGCCAGCAGCTTAGGGGGGACTAGCGGCGAGCAGTTCTTC. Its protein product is CASSLGGTSGEQFF.

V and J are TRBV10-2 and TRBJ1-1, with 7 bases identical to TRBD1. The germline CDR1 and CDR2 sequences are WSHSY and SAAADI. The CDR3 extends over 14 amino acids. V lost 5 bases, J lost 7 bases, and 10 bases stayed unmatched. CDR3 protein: CASSSDRGRSEAFF. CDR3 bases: TGCGCCAGCAGTTCGGATAGGGGGCGTAGTGAAGCTTTCTTT.

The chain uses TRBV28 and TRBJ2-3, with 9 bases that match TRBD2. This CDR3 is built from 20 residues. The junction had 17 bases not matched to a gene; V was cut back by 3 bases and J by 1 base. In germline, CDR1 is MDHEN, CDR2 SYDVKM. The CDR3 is CASSFAAPDLAGVGTDTQYF. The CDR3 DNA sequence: TGTGCCAGCAGTTTCGCCGCCCCGGATTTAGCGGGAGTAGGCACAGATACGCAGTATTTT.

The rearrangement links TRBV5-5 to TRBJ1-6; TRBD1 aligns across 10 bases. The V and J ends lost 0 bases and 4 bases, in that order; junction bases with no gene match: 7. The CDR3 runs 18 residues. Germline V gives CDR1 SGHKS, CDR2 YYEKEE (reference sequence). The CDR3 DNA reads TGTGCCAGCAGCTTGGTATTGACAGGGGGCTTGTATAATTCACCCCTCCACTTT. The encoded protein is CASSLVLTGGLYNSPLHF.

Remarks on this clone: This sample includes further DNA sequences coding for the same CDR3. The DNA for the CDR3 is TGTGCCAGCAGTGATGCGTCGGGCAATCAGCCCCAGCATTTT. Protein product: CASSDASGNQPQHF. J is TRBJ1-5 and V is TRBV2; D call uncertain. Trimming cost V 3 bases and J 2 bases, with 8 bases left between them. CDR1 and CDR2 from the germline V gene are SNHLY and FYNNEI. The CDR3 consists of 14 residues. The variable domain in full, with the rest retrieved from reference TRBV2 and TRBJ1-5, is EPEVTQTPSHQVTQMGQEVILRCVPISNHLYFYWYRQILGQKVEFLVSFYNNEISEKSEIFDDQFSVERPDGSNFTLKIRSTKLEDSAMYFCASSDASGNQPQHFGDGTRLSIL.

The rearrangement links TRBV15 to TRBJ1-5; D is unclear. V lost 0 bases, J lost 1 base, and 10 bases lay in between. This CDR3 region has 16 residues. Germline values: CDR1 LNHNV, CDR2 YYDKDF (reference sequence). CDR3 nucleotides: TGTGCCACCAGCAGAGACTACTCCGGGAGCAATCAGCCCCAGCATTTT. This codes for CATSRDYSGSNQPQHF. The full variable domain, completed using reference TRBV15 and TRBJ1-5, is DAMVIQNPRYQVTQFGKPVTLSCSQTLNHNVMYWYQQKSSQAPKLLFHYYDKDFNNEADTPDNFQSRRPNTSFCFLDIRSPGLGDTAMYLCATSRDYSGSNQPQHFGDGTRLSIL.

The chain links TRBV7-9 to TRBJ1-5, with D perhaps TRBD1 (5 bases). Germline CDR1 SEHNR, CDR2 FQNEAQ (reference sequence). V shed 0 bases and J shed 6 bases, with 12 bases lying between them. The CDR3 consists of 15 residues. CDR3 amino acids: CASSLAGGSGQPQHF. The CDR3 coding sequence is TGTGCCAGCAGCTTAGCGGGGGGTAGCGGTCAGCCCCAGCATTTT. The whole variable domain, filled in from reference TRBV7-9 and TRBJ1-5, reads DTGVSQNPRHKITKRGQNVTFRCDPISEHNRLYWYRQTLGQGPEFLTYFQNEAQLEKSRLLSDRFSAERPKGSFSTLEIQRTEQGDSAMYLCASSLAGGSGQPQHFGDGTRLSIL.

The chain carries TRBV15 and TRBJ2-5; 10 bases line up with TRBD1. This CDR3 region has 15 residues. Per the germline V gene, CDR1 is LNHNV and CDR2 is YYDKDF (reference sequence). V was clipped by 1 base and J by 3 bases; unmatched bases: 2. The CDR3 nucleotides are TGTGCCACCAGCAGAGGGACAGGGGGAGAAGAGACCCAGTACTTC. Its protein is CATSRGTGGEETQYF.

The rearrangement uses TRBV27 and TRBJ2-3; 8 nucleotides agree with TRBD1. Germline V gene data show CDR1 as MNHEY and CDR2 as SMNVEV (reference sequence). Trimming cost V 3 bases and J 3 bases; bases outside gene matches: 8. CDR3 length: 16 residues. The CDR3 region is CASSFMVRGQTDTQYF. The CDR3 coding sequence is TGTGCCAGCAGTTTTATGGTCAGGGGGCAAACAGATACGCAGTATTTT.

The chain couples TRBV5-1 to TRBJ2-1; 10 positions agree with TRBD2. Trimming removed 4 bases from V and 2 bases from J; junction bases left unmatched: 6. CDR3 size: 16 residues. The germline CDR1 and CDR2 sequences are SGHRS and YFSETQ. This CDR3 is CASSAQTSGPYNEQFF. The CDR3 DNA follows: TGCGCCAGCAGCGCACAGACTAGCGGGCCCTACAATGAGCAGTTCTTC.

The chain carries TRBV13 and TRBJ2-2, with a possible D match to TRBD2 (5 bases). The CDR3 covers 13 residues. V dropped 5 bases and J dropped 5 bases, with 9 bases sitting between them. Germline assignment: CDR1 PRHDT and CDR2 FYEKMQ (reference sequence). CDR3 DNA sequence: TGTGCCAGCAGCCCGGGATTAACCGGGGAGCTGTTTTTT. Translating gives CASSPGLTGELFF. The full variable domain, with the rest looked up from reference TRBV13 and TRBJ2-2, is AAGVIQSPRHLIKEKRETATLKCYPIPRHDTVYWYQQGPGQDPQFLISFYEKMQSDKGSIPDRFSAQQFSDYHSELNMSSLELGDSALYFCASSPGLTGELFFGEGSRLTVL.

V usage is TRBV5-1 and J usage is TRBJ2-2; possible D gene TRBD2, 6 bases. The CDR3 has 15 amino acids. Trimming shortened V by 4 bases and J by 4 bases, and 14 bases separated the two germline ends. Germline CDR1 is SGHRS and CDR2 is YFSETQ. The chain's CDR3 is CASSISGSLTGELFF. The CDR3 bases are TGCGCCAGCAGCATTTCCGGGAGTCTCACCGGGGAGCTGTTTTTT.

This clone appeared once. Written as DNA, the CDR3 is TGTGCCAGCAGCTTCGGGACAGTCTCTCCCGAGCAGTACTTC. It specifies CASSFGTVSPEQYF. This chain connects TRBV11-2 to TRBJ2-7; 7 bases map to TRBD1. The CDR3 loop spans 14 amino acids. The V and J ends lost 3 bases and 6 bases, in that order; junction bases with no gene match: 8. Germline loops: CDR1 SGHAT, CDR2 FQNNGV.

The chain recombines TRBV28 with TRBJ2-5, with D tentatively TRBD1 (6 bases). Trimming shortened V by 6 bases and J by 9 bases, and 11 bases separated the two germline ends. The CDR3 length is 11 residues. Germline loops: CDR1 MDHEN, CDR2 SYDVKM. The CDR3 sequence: CASSPNRAQYF. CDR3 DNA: TGTGCCAGCAGCCCCAACAGGGCCCAGTACTTC.

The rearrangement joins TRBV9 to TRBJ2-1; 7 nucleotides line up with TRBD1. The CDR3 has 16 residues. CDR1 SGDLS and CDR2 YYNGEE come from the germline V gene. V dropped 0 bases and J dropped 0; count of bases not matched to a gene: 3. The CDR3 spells CASSVGGQFSYNEQFF. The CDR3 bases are TGTGCCAGCAGCGTAGGGGGACAGTTCTCCTACAATGAGCAGTTCTTC.

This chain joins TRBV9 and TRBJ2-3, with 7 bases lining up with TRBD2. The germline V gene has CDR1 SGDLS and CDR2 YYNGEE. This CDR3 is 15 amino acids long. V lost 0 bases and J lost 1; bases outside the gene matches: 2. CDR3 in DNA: TGTGCCAGCAGCGTAGATACTAGCGGCACAGATACGCAGTATTTT. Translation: CASSVDTSGTDTQYF.

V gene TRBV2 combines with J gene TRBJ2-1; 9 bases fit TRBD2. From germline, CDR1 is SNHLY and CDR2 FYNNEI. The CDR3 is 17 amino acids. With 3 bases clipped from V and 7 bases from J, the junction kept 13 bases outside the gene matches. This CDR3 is CASSDPGTSFYLNEQFF. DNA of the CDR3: TGTGCCAGCAGTGACCCCGGGACTAGCTTTTATTTGAATGAGCAGTTCTTC.

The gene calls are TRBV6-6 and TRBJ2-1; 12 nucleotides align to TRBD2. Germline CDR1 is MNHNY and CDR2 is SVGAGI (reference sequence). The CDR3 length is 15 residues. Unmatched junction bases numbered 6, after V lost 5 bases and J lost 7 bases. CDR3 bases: TGTGCCAGCAGTACGGCGACTAGCGGGAGAAATGAGCAGTTCTTC. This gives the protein CASSTATSGRNEQFF.

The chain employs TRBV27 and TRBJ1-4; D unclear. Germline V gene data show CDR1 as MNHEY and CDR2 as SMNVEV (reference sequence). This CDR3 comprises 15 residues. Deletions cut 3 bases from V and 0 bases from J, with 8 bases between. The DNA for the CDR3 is TGTGCCAGCAGTTTCTCGAGGGCAACTAATGAAAAACTGTTTTTT. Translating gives CASSFSRATNEKLFF.

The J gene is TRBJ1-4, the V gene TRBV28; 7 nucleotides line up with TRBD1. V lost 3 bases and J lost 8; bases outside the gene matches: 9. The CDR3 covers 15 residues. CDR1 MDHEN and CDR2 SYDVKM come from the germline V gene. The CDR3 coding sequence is TGTGCCAGCAGTTTTTTGAGGGGGCCGGTCGAAAAACTGTTTTTT. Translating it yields CASSFLRGPVEKLFF. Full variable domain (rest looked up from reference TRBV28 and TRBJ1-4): DVKVTQSSRYLVKRTGEKVFLECVQDMDHENMFWYRQDPGLGLRLIYFSYDVKMKEKGDIPEGYSVSREKKERFSLILESASTNQTSMYLCASSFLRGPVEKLFFGSGTQLSVL.

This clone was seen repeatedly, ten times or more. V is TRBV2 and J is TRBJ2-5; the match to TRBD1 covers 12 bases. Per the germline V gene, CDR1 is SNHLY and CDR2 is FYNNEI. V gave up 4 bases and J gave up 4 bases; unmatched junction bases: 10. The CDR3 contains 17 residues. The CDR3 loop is CASSGGTGGLVGETQYF. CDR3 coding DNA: TGTGCCAGCAGTGGGGGGACAGGGGGCCTGGTAGGAGAGACCCAGTACTTC.

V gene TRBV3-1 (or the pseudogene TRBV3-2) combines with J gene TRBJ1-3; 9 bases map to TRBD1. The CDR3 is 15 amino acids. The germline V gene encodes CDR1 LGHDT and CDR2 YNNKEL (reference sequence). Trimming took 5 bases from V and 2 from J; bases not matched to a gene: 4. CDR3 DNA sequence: TGTGCCAGCAGCGGAGGGGACAGGGCTGGAAACACCATATATTTT. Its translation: CASSGGDRAGNTIYF.

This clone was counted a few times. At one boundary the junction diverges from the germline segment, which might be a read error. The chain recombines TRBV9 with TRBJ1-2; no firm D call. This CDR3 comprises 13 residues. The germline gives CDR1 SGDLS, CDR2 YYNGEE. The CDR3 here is CASSVPSVLMGSF. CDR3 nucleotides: TGTGCCAGCAGCGTTCCGAGCGTTCTTATGGGTTCCTTC.

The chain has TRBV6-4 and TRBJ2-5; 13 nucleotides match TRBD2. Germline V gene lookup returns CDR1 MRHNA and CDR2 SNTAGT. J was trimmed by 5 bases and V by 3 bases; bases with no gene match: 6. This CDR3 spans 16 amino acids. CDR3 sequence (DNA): TGTGCCAGCAGTGATATGGGACTAGCGGGGCCGGAGACCCAGTACTTC. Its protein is CASSDMGLAGPETQYF.

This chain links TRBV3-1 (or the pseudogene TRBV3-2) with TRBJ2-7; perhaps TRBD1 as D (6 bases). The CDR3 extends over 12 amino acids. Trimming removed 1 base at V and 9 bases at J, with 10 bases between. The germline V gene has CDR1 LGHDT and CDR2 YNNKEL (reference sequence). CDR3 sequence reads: CASSQVGGGQYF. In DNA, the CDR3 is TGTGCCAGCAGCCAAGTAGGGGGTGGGCAGTACTTC.